The clone carrying this TCR beta chain was seen ten or more times. Its specificity is not known. HTBI primers from iRepertoire and Arm-PCR of CDR3 regions yielded the TCR beta libraries. TCRdb fed the multiplex PCR reads into MiXCR, producing one record per CDR3 protein. The table has 450,000 to 600,000 distinct CDR3 sequences, about 16% seen once. Documented time point: newly diagnosed GD, antithyroid drugs for less than 3 months. Extracted RNA from PBMCs served as the source of the TCR library. This record belongs to a study of regulatory T cells in long-lasting Graves disease. Study outcomes and limitations: TCR diversity was lower in persistent Graves' patients (versus newly diagnosed ones). Comparison showed that persistent patients shared more public clonotypes (roughly 2,700) than new patients (nearly 1,000). Exclusively peripheral blood, rather than thyroid tissue, was studied. It was possible that the small sample size reduced accuracy.

From germline, CDR1 is MNHEY and CDR2 SVGEGT. V lost 6 bases, J lost 2 bases, and 14 bases lay in between. The CDR3 totals 15 residues. This sample was shared with a second study, whose subject was T cells in Graves' hyperthyroidism and ophthalmopathy.

This receptor was taken from a man aged 35-49 years with Graves disease. The gene calls are TRBV6-2 or TRBV6-3 and TRBJ2-1; a weak D match, TRBD2 (6 bases). The sample consisted of peripheral blood mononuclear cells (PBMCs), taken at new diagnosis, from a patient treated with antithyroid drugs. The CDR3 region has the DNA TGTGCCAGCAGGGTCCTTAGCGGACCCTACAATGAGCAGTTCTTC. It is translated as CASRVLSGPYNEQFF.